A single sample is the source of the 10 T cell receptor beta chains below, sequenced in a study of cytomegalovirus exposure and HLA in healthy donors. PCR amplification relied on 60 Vbeta primers (plus 13 Jbeta primers). Sequencing used immunoSEQ multiplex PCR; TCRdb keeps in-frame clones, though not all of them. The table has 130,000 to 150,000 clones, 75% to 85% seen once. Input material: PBMCs. The receptors were gathered from a woman aged 18-29 years in good health and CMV-seropositive.

This chain joins TRBV6-1 and TRBJ1-2; D is unresolved. Germline CDR1 and CDR2: MNHNS and SASEGT. Trimming stripped 2 bases from V and 8 bases from J, with 15 bases between. The CDR3 totals 14 residues. CDR3 DNA: TGTGCCAGCAGTGAAAGGTCCGGGTATTGGGGCTACACCTTC. Residues: CASSERSGYWGYTF.

V and J are TRBV7-6 and TRBJ2-1; D is perhaps TRBD2 (6 bases). From germline, CDR1 is SGHVS and CDR2 FNYEAQ. The CDR3 is 16 residues long. The germline V and J ends were trimmed by 1 base and 7 bases, with 17 bases remaining between them. The CDR3 loop reads CASSLGYAGRGNEQFF. CDR3 nucleotides: TGTGCCAGCAGCTTAGGTTATGCGGGGCGCGGGAATGAGCAGTTCTTC.

The chain has TRBV4-3 and TRBJ2-2; possibly TRBD2 for D (6 bases). Deletions cut 1 base from V and 4 bases from J, with 13 bases between. CDR3 length equals 16 residues. Per the germline V gene, CDR1 is LGHNA and CDR2 is YSLEER. CDR3 in amino acids: CASSQAPGVPTGELFF. The CDR3 nucleotides are TGCGCCAGCAGCCAAGCTCCGGGGGTCCCCACCGGGGAGCTGTTTTTT.

This sequence joins TRBV5-5 and TRBJ1-6; 7 nucleotides line up with TRBD1. Germline V CDR1 and CDR2: SGHKS, YYEKEE (reference sequence). The CDR3 contains 16 residues. The V and J ends lost 4 bases and 5 bases, in that order; junction bases with no gene match: 9. As DNA, the CDR3 is TGTGCCAGCAGCCCCATTAAACAGGGGAATAATTCACCCCTCCACTTT. Protein: CASSPIKQGNNSPLHF.

In regard to this clone: The same CDR3 is also encoded by other DNA sequences in this sample. The chain has TRBV6-5 and TRBJ2-7, with D uncertain. The CDR3 spans 13 residues. The germline V gene has CDR1 MNHEY and CDR2 SVGAGI. V was trimmed by 0 bases and J by 3 bases, leaving 6 bases between them. The CDR3 DNA follows: TGTGCCAGCAGTTACTCGACGGGCTACGAGCAGTACTTC. It yields the protein CASSYSTGYEQYF.

The rearrangement links TRBV7-8 to TRBJ1-6, with D unresolved. CDR3 length: 12 amino acids. V was pared by 2 bases and J by 9 bases, with 5 bases between. The germline CDR1 and CDR2 sequences are SGHVS and FQNEAQ. This CDR3 is CASSLPSSPLHF. The DNA of the CDR3 is TGTGCCAGCAGCTTACCGAGTTCACCCCTCCACTTT.

This chain links TRBV30 with TRBJ2-7; D possibly corresponds to TRBD2 (7 bases). This CDR3 region has 14 residues. Germline CDR1 GTSNPN, CDR2 SVGIG (reference sequence). V lost 1 base and J lost 3, with 13 bases in between. The CDR3 region is CAWSGGGQLYEQYF. CDR3 sequence (DNA): TGTGCCTGGAGTGGGGGGGGCCAACTCTACGAGCAGTACTTC.

The chain uses TRBV4-3 and TRBJ1-1; D not certain. The CDR3 totals 14 residues. CDR1 LGHNA and CDR2 YSLEER come from the germline V gene. Trimming removed 1 base from V and 1 base from J, with 7 bases in between. The CDR3 region has the DNA TGCGCCAGCAGCCAAGTTTCGAGGAACACTGAAGCTTTCTTT. Its translation is CASSQVSRNTEAFF.

This clone was counted between two and nine times. This chain joins TRBV6-1 and TRBJ1-2; D gene ambiguous. Trimming left V 2 bases short and J 8 bases short, with 9 bases between. From germline, CDR1 is MNHNS and CDR2 SASEGT. The CDR3 consists of 12 residues. The DNA for the CDR3 is TGTGCCAGCAGTGAATCGGGTACGGGCTACACCTTC. This gives the protein CASSESGTGYTF.

The V and J genes are TRBV18 and TRBJ1-3; maybe TRBD1 (6 bases). Per the germline V gene, CDR1 is KGHSH and CDR2 is LQKENI. The CDR3 length is 14 residues. The V end lost 5 bases, the J end lost 4 bases, and 12 bases lay between the germline ends. In DNA form, the CDR3 reads TGTGCCAGCTCATCCCAGGGGTCCGGAAACACCATATATTTT. It is translated as CASSSQGSGNTIYF.